This note documents a single T cell receptor beta chain sequence. The target antigen is unknown. Treatment reported: 15 to 20 received Ad26.COV2.S at low or high dose, single or two shots; about 5 received placebo; per-sample allocation not given. Sampling took place 63 days after the first vaccine or placebo injection. The donor's status was that of an adult aged 18-55 years in Boston. The data were obtained in a study of Ad26.COV2.S vaccination and SARS-CoV-2 variants. Findings of the study overall: Post-vaccination breadth of spike-specific CD8+ and CD4+ T cell responses was reportedly substantial.

Trimming cost V 2 bases and J 2 bases, with 13 bases left between them. CDR1 and CDR2 from the germline V gene are MNHEY and SVGEGT. The CDR3 spans 15 residues. The repertoire was sequenced with immunoSEQ multiplex PCR; TCRdb's copy has only in-frame clones and lacks some. The sample has around 300,000 clones; about 87% are singletons. The V call is TRBV6-2 or TRBV6-3, the J call TRBJ2-7; no clear D. The sample was peripheral blood, taken in a trial of Ad26.COV2.S vaccine versus placebo. The source of this sequence is a person between 18 and 65 years old who received the Ad26.COV2.S COVID-19 vaccine or a placebo. For the CDR3, the DNA is TGTGCCAGCAGTTACAATCAGTATCCTCCCTACGAGCAGTACTTC. Protein sequence: CASSYNQYPPYEQYF.